Listed here are 15 T cell receptor beta chains from one sample, sequenced in a study of shared clonotypes between healthy human individuals. Method: immunoSEQ multiplex PCR; TCRdb's copy keeps in-frame clones and lacks some. The sample contains fewer than 650,000 clones, around 77% of which appear only once. The sample comprised PBMCs. The receptors were sampled from a woman aged 40 to 50 in good health. Some clones in this sample may be carry-over from other donors' samples.

This clone was seen ten or more times. The genes are TRBV7-9 and TRBJ2-1; D may be TRBD2 (6 bases). This CDR3 is built from 13 residues. V lost 5 bases and J 10 bases, leaving 15 bases between the germline ends. CDR1 and CDR2 (germline): SEHNR, FQNEAQ (reference sequence). The CDR3 nucleotides read TGTGCCAGCAGCCCAAGACTAGTCCGGGAGCAGTTCTTC. It yields the protein CASSPRLVREQFF.

As for this clone: This likely reflects a read error, since a far larger clone is one base away. This CDR3 is also generated by other DNA sequences in the sample. The chain links TRBV7-9 to TRBJ2-7, with D possibly matching TRBD2 (6 bases). The CDR3 extends over 15 amino acids. The germline V gene encodes CDR1 SEHNR and CDR2 FQNEAQ (reference sequence). The CDR3 bases are TGTGCTAGCAGCTTAGCGCAGGGAGGCACCTACGAGCAGTACTTC. Translation: CASSLAQGGTYEQYF.

The chain uses TRBV11-3 and TRBJ2-5, with 8 bases that match TRBD2. Germline trimming cut 4 bases from V and 5 bases from J; bases unmatched to any gene: 12. The CDR3 spans 16 residues. Germline loops: CDR1 SGHNT, CDR2 YENEEA. CDR3 residues: CASSYSSGRGGETQYF. Written as DNA, the CDR3 is TGTGCCAGCAGCTATTCTAGCGGGCGAGGGGGGGAGACCCAGTACTTC.

The rearrangement links TRBV5-6 to TRBJ2-5; a weak D match, TRBD2 (7 bases). The V and J ends lost 4 bases and 6 bases respectively, with 22 bases between them. Germline-derived CDR1 and CDR2 are SGHDT and YYEEEE. This CDR3 is 16 amino acids long. The chain's CDR3 is CASSRGGLAAWKTQYF. DNA of the CDR3: TGTGCCAGCAGCAGGGGGGGATTAGCGGCTTGGAAGACCCAGTACTTC.

The chain is built from TRBV30 and TRBJ1-1; 8 bases are a match to TRBD1. V shed 1 base, J shed 6 bases, and the junction held 10 bases outside the gene matches. CDR1 is GTSNPN, CDR2 SVGIG, per germline (reference sequence). This CDR3 has 15 amino acids. The CDR3: CAWSGMDRVYPEAFF. Written as DNA, the CDR3 is TGTGCCTGGAGTGGGATGGACAGGGTCTACCCTGAAGCTTTCTTT.

The chain combines TRBV19 with TRBJ1-2; 9 bases fit TRBD1. There are 17 residues in the CDR3. V dropped 4 bases and J dropped 0; count of bases not matched to a gene: 9. The germline V gene encodes CDR1 LNHDA and CDR2 SQIVND (reference sequence). The DNA for the CDR3 is TGTGCCAGTAGTACCTCGACAGGGGGATATACTAACTATGGCTACACCTTC. Translating it yields CASSTSTGGYTNYGYTF.

The chain links TRBV18 to TRBJ2-5; 7 nucleotides match TRBD2. The end of the DNA fits TRBJ2-7 better, so the J call may be wrong. This CDR3 is built from 13 residues. CDR1 and CDR2 (germline): KGHSH, LQKENI. For the CDR3, the DNA is TGTGCCAGCTCGGCTAGCGGAGGCTACGAGCAGTACTTC. Encoded protein: CASSASGGYEQYF.

As regards this clone: One base separates it from a far larger clone, so it is likely a read error. This chain links TRBV15 with TRBJ2-1; D not resolved. The CDR3 totals 15 residues. Germline CDR1 reads LNHNV; CDR2 reads YYDKDF (reference sequence). CDR3 residues: CATSRDFPRHNKQFF. As DNA, the CDR3 is TGTGCCACCAGCAGAGATTTTCCGCGGCACAATAAGCAGTTCTTC.

The V gene is TRBV7-8, the J gene TRBJ2-7, with a tentative D call TRBD2 (5 bases). Germline-derived CDR1 and CDR2 are SGHVS and FQNEAQ. Trimming shortened V by 5 bases and J by 4 bases, and 18 bases separated the two germline ends. The CDR3 is 15 amino acids. The DNA of the CDR3 is TGTGCCAGCAGCCTTCTCGGGGAAGCTAAATACGAGCAGTACTTC. This gives the protein CASSLLGEAKYEQYF.

In regard to this clone: A much bigger clone sits one base away, suggesting this may be a read error. The same CDR3 also results from other DNA sequences found in this sample. CDR3 loop: CATSRAPNTEAFF. The CDR3 DNA sequence: TGTGCCACCAGCAGGGCGCCGAACACTGAAGCTTTCTTC. The chain uses TRBV15 and TRBJ1-1, with D hard to call. Germline V gene lookup returns CDR1 LNHNV and CDR2 YYDKDF (reference sequence). The CDR3 is 13 amino acids. Full variable domain (missing parts from reference TRBV15 and TRBJ1-1): DAMVIQNPRYQVTQFGKPVTLSCSQTLNHNVMYWYQQKSSQAPKLLFHYYDKDFNNEADTPDNFQSRRPNTSFCFLDIRSPGLGDTAMYLCATSRAPNTEAFFGQGTRLTVV.

This clone was picked up one time. The chain links TRBV5-1 to TRBJ2-3; 7 positions agree with TRBD1. Germline assignment: CDR1 SGHRS and CDR2 YFSETQ. This CDR3 comprises 16 residues. The J segment lost 2 bases and the V segment lost 3 bases, leaving 9 bases of the junction unmatched. DNA of the CDR3: TGCGCCAGCAGCTCGGAACAGGGGCCTAACACAGATACGCAGTATTTT. This sequence encodes CASSSEQGPNTDTQYF.

This chain links TRBV19 with TRBJ1-2; weak D call: TRBD1 (5 bases). Per the germline V gene, CDR1 is LNHDA and CDR2 is SQIVND (reference sequence). The length of the CDR3 is 15 residues. V gave up 0 bases and J gave up 6 bases, with 14 bases separating them. CDR3 in DNA: TGTGCCAGTAGTATAGAATCTAACAGGCGGAATGGCTACACCTTC. Translation: CASSIESNRRNGYTF.

The chain uses TRBV4-2 and TRBJ2-6; D might be TRBD2 (7 bases). The germline V gene has CDR1 LGHNA and CDR2 YNFKEQ. V was cut by 3 bases and J by 0 bases, with 18 bases left in between. The CDR3 sequence is 19 residues long. The CDR3 protein is CASSQDRGGGTSGANVLTF. In DNA form, the CDR3 reads TGTGCCAGCAGCCAGGATAGGGGAGGGGGGACCTCTGGGGCCAACGTCCTGACTTTC.

CDR3 region: CASSQRSTDTQYF. In nucleotides, the CDR3 is TGCGCCAGCAGCCAGCGGAGCACAGATACGCAGTATTTT. V usage is TRBV5-1 and J usage is TRBJ2-3, with D perhaps TRBD2 (5 bases). The V and J ends lost 4 bases and 0 bases respectively, with 6 bases between them. Germline V gene sequence: CDR1 SGHRS, CDR2 YFSETQ. This CDR3 contains 13 residues. The whole variable domain, filled in from reference TRBV5-1 and TRBJ2-3, reads KAGVTQTPRYLIKTRGQQVTLSCSPISGHRSVSWYQQTPGQGLQFLFEYFSETQRNKGNFPGRFSGRQFSNSRSEMNVSTLELGDSALYLCASSQRSTDTQYFGPGTRLTVL.

V and J are TRBV2 and TRBJ2-5; D perhaps matches TRBD2 (5 bases). Matching the DNA end better, TRBJ2-7 makes the J call doubtful. CDR1 and CDR2 from the germline V gene are SNHLY and FYNNEI. The CDR3 totals 11 residues. The CDR3 DNA reads as TGTGCCAGCACTAGGGAGTACGAGCAGTACTTC. Residues: CASTREYEQYF.